The 22 T cell receptor beta chains in this list originate from one sample, sequenced in a study of cytomegalovirus exposure and HLA in healthy donors. PCR used 60 Vbeta primers and 13 Jbeta primers. Here immunoSEQ multiplex PCR was the method, and the copy in TCRdb shows in-frame clones only, minus some. The repertoire holds about 98,000 clones, with approximately 78% as singletons. Source material: PBMCs. These TCRs come from a man aged 40-55 years in good health and CMV-seronegative.

The chain links TRBV4-1 to TRBJ2-7; 9 bases are a match to TRBD1. This CDR3 comprises 15 residues. CDR1 and CDR2 (germline): MGHRA, YSYEKL. With 4 bases clipped from V and 0 bases from J, the junction kept 4 bases outside the gene matches. CDR3 sequence: CASSLRDRDSYEQYF. As DNA, the CDR3 is TGCGCCAGCAGCCTCCGGGACAGGGACTCCTACGAGCAGTACTTC.

This chain joins TRBV6-5 and TRBJ2-1, with D possibly matching TRBD2 (5 bases). Germline-derived CDR1 and CDR2 are MNHEY and SVGAGI. This CDR3 has 12 residues. The ends were cut back, 5 bases at V and 10 bases at J, with 12 bases in the middle. The CDR3 region has the DNA TGTGCCAGCAGTACGACTCGGGGAGAGCAGTTCTTC. Encoded protein: CASSTTRGEQFF.

V gene TRBV7-2 combines with J gene TRBJ2-2; 8 bases fit TRBD1. V dropped 5 bases and J dropped 6; count of bases not matched to a gene: 8. This CDR3 contains 15 residues. Per germline, CDR1 SGHTA and CDR2 FQGNSA. The DNA of the CDR3 is TGTGCCAGCAGCCCCCGGACAGGGTCGGCCGGGGAGCTGTTTTTT. Protein product: CASSPRTGSAGELFF.

V and J are TRBV18 and TRBJ2-1; 7 bases fit TRBD1. The trim removed 3 bases at V and 0 bases at J, leaving 2 bases unmatched. CDR1 KGHSH and CDR2 LQKENI come from the germline V gene. The CDR3 is 15 amino acids. The CDR3 spells CASSPGQSSYNEQFF. The CDR3 region has the DNA TGTGCCAGCTCACCGGGACAGAGCTCCTACAATGAGCAGTTCTTC.

This chain joins TRBV7-6 and TRBJ1-4; weak D call: TRBD1 (5 bases). Germline V gene lookup returns CDR1 SGHVS and CDR2 FNYEAQ. Trimming removed 2 bases from V and 7 bases from J, with 8 bases in between. The CDR3 is 13 residues long. CDR3 in DNA: TGTGCCAGCAGCTTACGGGGGGGTGAAAAACTGTTTTTT. This codes for CASSLRGGEKLFF.

The V call is TRBV4-1, the J call TRBJ2-1; 14 nucleotides line up with TRBD2. Germline CDR1 MGHRA, CDR2 YSYEKL. The CDR3 runs 19 residues. J was trimmed by 0 bases and V by 4 bases; bases with no gene match: 8. As DNA, the CDR3 is TGCGCCAGCAGCCCGGCCGGGACTAGCGGGGGAGGCTCCTACAATGAGCAGTTCTTC. As protein: CASSPAGTSGGGSYNEQFF.

The chain recombines TRBV5-6 with TRBJ1-1; D possibly corresponds to TRBD1 (6 bases). Per the germline V gene, CDR1 is SGHDT and CDR2 is YYEEEE. Trimming cost V 0 bases and J 4 bases, with 13 bases left between them. The CDR3 consists of 15 residues. In DNA form, the CDR3 reads TGTGCCAGCAGCTTGGAGGGGGATTTCGGCACTGAAGCTTTCTTT. This codes for CASSLEGDFGTEAFF.

This chain uses TRBV7-3 with TRBJ2-1, with 10 bases aligning to TRBD2. V shed 5 bases, J shed 7 bases, and the junction held 8 bases outside the gene matches. Germline CDR1 and CDR2: SGHTA and FQGTGA. CDR3 length: 15 amino acids. CDR3 DNA: TGTGCCAGCAGCCCGAGCGGGGGGGCTGTAAATGAGCAGTTCTTC. Its translation: CASSPSGGAVNEQFF.

The chain employs TRBV5-4 and TRBJ2-2; 8 positions match TRBD2. There are 18 residues in the CDR3. Germline V gene data show CDR1 as SGHNT and CDR2 as YYREEE (reference sequence). V gave up 2 bases and J gave up 4 bases; unmatched junction bases: 13. The DNA for the CDR3 is TGTGCCAGCAGCTTATACGGGGGGGGCCTTCTAGGCACCGGGGAGCTGTTTTTT. Protein: CASSLYGGGLLGTGELFF. The full variable domain, its missing parts supplied by reference TRBV5-4 and TRBJ2-2, is ETGVTQSPTHLIKTRGQQVTLRCSSQSGHNTVSWYQQALGQGPQFIFQYYREEENGRGNFPPRFSGLQFPNYSSELNVNALELDDSALYLCASSLYGGGLLGTGELFFGEGSRLTVL.

The chain carries TRBV6-5 and TRBJ2-2; D is perhaps TRBD1 (5 bases). This CDR3 is built from 15 residues. V was cut by 7 bases and J by 4 bases, with 16 bases left in between. In germline, CDR1 is MNHEY, CDR2 SVGAGI. The CDR3 nucleotides read TGTGCCAGCACCCAGGGCCCTAAGGGCACCGGGGAGCTGTTTTTT. Residues: CASTQGPKGTGELFF.

The V and J genes are TRBV11-3 and TRBJ2-2; 13 positions match TRBD2. The CDR3 length is 18 residues. Trimming at V came to 4 bases and at J to 0 bases, leaving 5 bases not matched to a gene. Germline assignment: CDR1 SGHNT and CDR2 YENEEA. CDR3 in DNA: TGTGCCAGCAGCTCCCAGACTAGCGGGGGGACGAACACCGGGGAGCTGTTTTTT. It yields the protein CASSSQTSGGTNTGELFF.

The chain recombines TRBV11-2 with TRBJ1-4; D unclear. The CDR3 loop spans 14 amino acids. Germline assignment: CDR1 SGHAT and CDR2 FQNNGV. Trimming removed 4 bases from V and 7 bases from J, with 13 bases in between. The CDR3 DNA reads TGTGCCAGCAGCTCAGGCCTAAGCGGTGAAAAACTGTTTTTT. This codes for CASSSGLSGEKLFF.

This CDR3 is CASSIEQGAAYEQYF. The CDR3 bases are TGCGCCAGCAGCATAGAACAGGGGGCCGCTTACGAGCAGTACTTC. The chain links TRBV5-1 to TRBJ2-7; 9 bases fit TRBD1. Losses at the gene ends were 4 bases for V and 4 bases for J; bases not matched to a gene: 9. Germline lookup yields CDR1 SGHRS and CDR2 YFSETQ. The CDR3 runs to 15 residues. The full variable domain, completed using reference TRBV5-1 and TRBJ2-7, is KAGVTQTPRYLIKTRGQQVTLSCSPISGHRSVSWYQQTPGQGLQFLFEYFSETQRNKGNFPGRFSGRQFSNSRSEMNVSTLELGDSALYLCASSIEQGAAYEQYFGPGTRLTVT.

The chain links TRBV4-1 to TRBJ1-4; no firm D call. The CDR3 extends over 15 amino acids. CDR1 and CDR2 from the germline V gene are MGHRA and YSYEKL. The V end lost 1 base, the J end lost 2 bases, and 8 bases lay between the germline ends. The CDR3 DNA reads TGCGCCAGCAGCCAAGGAGAGGCGACTAATGAAAAACTGTTTTTT. It specifies CASSQGEATNEKLFF.

The chain uses TRBV7-6 and TRBJ2-7, with D possibly TRBD2 on 5 matching bases. Germline CDR1 reads SGHVS; CDR2 reads FNYEAQ. The length of the CDR3 is 12 residues. V dropped 5 bases and J dropped 6 bases, with 11 bases sitting between them. The DNA of the CDR3 is TGTGCCAGCAGCCAACTAGGCCGCGAGCAGTACTTC. It yields the protein CASSQLGREQYF.

In DNA, the CDR3 is TGTGCCATCAGCGGTCGGGACAGGGGGCGTGATGAGCAGTTCTTC. The encoded protein is CAISGRDRGRDEQFF. The chain joins TRBV10-3 to TRBJ2-1, with 12 nucleotides matching TRBD1. CDR3 length: 15 residues. Germline V CDR1 and CDR2: ENHRY, SYGVKD. Trimming removed 6 bases from V and 8 bases from J; junction bases left unmatched: 8.

This clone has a handful of counts. Germline and junction disagree at one end, which may indicate a read error. V is TRBV7-3 and J is TRBJ2-2, with a tentative D call TRBD2 (6 bases). The CDR3 loop spans 17 amino acids. The germline CDR1 and CDR2 sequences are SGHTA and FQGTGA. CDR3 nucleotide sequence: TGTGCCAGCAGCTTAGATCCCGTGGGGGGTAGCACCCGGGAGCTGTTTTTT. As protein: CASSLDPVGGSTRELFF.

This chain uses TRBV2 with TRBJ2-3; TRBD1 is a possible D gene (5 bases). The CDR3 has 14 amino acids. Germline V gene lookup returns CDR1 SNHLY and CDR2 FYNNEI. With 4 bases removed from V and 4 bases from J, the gap between germline ends came to 12 bases. The CDR3 DNA reads TGTGCCAGCAGTGCAGGGTCTTCGGCAGATACGCAGTATTTT. Translated: CASSAGSSADTQYF.

The genes are TRBV6-9 and TRBJ2-7, with TRBD1 identical over 8 bases. The CDR3 loop spans 16 amino acids. Germline V gene sequence: CDR1 MNHGY, CDR2 SVAAGI. Trimming took 2 bases from V and 1 from J; bases not matched to a gene: 7. CDR3 sequence (DNA): TGTGCCAGCAGTTATCGGACAGGGAAGAAATCCTACGAGCAGTACTTC. This sequence encodes CASSYRTGKKSYEQYF.

There are a few counts of this clone. The chain carries TRBV9 and TRBJ1-6; the D is unclear. The CDR3 length is 18 residues. Germline values: CDR1 SGDLS, CDR2 YYNGEE. Trimming took 0 bases from V and 0 from J, leaving 13 bases between them. CDR3 protein: CASSVAPGVFSYNSPLHF. CDR3 nucleotides: TGTGCCAGCAGCGTAGCCCCGGGAGTTTTCTCCTATAATTCACCCCTCCACTTT.

CDR3 bases: TGTGCCAGCGGGCCCCGGGGGTCCTCCTACGAGCAGTACTTC. Translated, it gives CASGPRGSSYEQYF. This chain joins TRBV5-6 and TRBJ2-7, with D possibly being TRBD2 (6 bases). Trimming took off 7 bases at V and 0 bases at J, with 14 bases between the two ends. Germline CDR1 and CDR2: SGHDT and YYEEEE. The CDR3 has 14 amino acids.

The V and J genes are TRBV19 and TRBJ1-4; maybe TRBD1 (6 bases). CDR1 is LNHDA, CDR2 SQIVND, per germline (reference sequence). The CDR3 length is 15 residues. V shed 4 bases and J shed 6 bases, with 15 bases lying between them. The CDR3 is CASSTGTRRDEKLFF. As DNA, the CDR3 is TGTGCCAGTAGTACAGGGACAAGGCGGGATGAAAAACTGTTTTTT.